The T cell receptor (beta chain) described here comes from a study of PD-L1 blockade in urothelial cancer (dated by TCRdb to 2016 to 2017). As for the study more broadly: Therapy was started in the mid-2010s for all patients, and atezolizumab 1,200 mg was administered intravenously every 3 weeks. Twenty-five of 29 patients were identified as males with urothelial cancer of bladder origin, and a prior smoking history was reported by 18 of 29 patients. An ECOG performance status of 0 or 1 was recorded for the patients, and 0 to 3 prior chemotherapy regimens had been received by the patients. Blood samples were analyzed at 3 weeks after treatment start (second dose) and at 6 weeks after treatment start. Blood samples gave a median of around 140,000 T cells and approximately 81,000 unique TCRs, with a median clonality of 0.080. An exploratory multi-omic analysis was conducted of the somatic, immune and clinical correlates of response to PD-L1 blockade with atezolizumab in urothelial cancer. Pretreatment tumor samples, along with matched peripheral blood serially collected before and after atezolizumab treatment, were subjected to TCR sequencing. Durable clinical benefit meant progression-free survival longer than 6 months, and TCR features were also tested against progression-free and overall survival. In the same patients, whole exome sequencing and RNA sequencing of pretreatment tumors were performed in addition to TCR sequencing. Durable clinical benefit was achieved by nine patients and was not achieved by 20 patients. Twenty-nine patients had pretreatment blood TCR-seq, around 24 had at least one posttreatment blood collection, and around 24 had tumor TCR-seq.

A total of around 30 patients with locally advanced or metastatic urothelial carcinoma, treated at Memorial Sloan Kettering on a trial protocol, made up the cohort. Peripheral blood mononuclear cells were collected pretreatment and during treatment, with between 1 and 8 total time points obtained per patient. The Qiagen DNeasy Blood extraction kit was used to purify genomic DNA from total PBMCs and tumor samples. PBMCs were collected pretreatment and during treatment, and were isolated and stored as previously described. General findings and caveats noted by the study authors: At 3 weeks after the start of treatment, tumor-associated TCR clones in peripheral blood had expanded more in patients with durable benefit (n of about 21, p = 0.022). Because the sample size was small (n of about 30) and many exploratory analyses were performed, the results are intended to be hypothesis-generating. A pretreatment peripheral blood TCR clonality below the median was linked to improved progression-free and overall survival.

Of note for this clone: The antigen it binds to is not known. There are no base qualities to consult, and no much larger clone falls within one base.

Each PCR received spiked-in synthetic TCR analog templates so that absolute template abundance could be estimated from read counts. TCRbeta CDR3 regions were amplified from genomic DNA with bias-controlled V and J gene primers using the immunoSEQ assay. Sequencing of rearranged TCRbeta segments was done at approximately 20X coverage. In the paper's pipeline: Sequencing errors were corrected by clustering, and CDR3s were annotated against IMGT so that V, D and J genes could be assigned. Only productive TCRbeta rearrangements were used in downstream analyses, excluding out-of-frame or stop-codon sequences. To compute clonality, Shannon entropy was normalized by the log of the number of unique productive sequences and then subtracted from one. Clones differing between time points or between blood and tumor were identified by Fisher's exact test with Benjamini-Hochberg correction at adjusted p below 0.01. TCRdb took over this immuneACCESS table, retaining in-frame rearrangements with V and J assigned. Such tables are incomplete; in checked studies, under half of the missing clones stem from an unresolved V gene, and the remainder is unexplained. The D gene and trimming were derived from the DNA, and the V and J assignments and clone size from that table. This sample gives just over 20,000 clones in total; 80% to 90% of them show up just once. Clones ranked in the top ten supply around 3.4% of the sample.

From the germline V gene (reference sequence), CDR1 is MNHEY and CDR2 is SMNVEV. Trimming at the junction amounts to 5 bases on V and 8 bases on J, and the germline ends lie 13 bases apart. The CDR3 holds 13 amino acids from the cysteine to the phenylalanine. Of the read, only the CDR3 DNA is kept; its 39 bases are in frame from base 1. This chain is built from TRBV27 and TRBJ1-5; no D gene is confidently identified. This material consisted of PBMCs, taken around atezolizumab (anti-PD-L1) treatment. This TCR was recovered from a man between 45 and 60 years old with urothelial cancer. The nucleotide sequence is TGTGCCAGCAGTCCACGGGGTTGGGAGCCCCAGCATTTT. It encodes CASSPRGWEPQHF.